A selection of T cell receptor beta chains follows, all from one sample in a study of patients and donors after allogeneic stem cell transplantation. TCRdb recomputed calls from the RT-PCR reads with MiXCR, one row per CDR3 protein. The sample has around 170,000 distinct CDR3 sequences; about a quarter are singletons. Sequences were obtained from blood, either unsorted or a sorted T cell fraction (not recorded which). These receptors were taken from a human donor who was either an allogeneic HSCT recipient or a stem cell or donor lymphocyte infusion donor (not recorded which). It is not recorded whose cells these are; they may come from a transplant donor. Both conserved end residues are part of each CDR3. D genes are given only for firm matches. Clone size is not always given. Where it is, it says once, few, many or a class for expanded clones.

v_gene	d_gene	j_gene	abundance	CDR3aa	CDR3nt
TRBV12-5	.	TRBJ1-6	.	CASGLDGYSPLHF	TGTGCTAGTGGTTTGGACGGTTATTCACCCCTCCACTTT
TRBV12-3/TRBV12-4	.	TRBJ2-2	.	CASSLRLATGELFF	TGTGCCAGCAGTTTACGGCTAGCCACCGGGGAGCTGTTTTTT
TRBV5-1	.	TRBJ2-2	.	CASTANLRQGLNTGELFF	TGCGCCAGCACCGCCAACCTTCGGCAGGGCCTGAACACCGGGGAGCTGTTTTTT
TRBV20-1	.	TRBJ2-1	few	CSARVPASSYNEQFF	TGCAGTGCTAGGGTACCAGCGAGCTCCTACAATGAGCAGTTCTTC
TRBV7-6	.	TRBJ2-7	few	CASSLAILGPDYEQYF	TGTGCCAGCAGCTTAGCGATTTTAGGGCCAGACTACGAGCAGTACTTC
TRBV27	.	TRBJ1-4	few	CASSRVLNEKLFF	TGTGCCAGCAGCAGAGTTTTAAATGAAAAACTGTTTTTT
TRBV6-6	TRBD1	TRBJ1-1	.	CASSLRQGAWNTEAFF	TGTGCCAGCAGTCTAAGACAGGGGGCCTGGAACACTGAAGCTTTCTTT
TRBV12-3/TRBV12-4	TRBD1	TRBJ2-1	.	CASSLKTGAYNEQFF	TGTGCCAGCAGTTTAAAGACAGGGGCATACAATGAGCAGTTCTTC
TRBV29-1	.	TRBJ2-2	.	CSAVGPRAGFTGELFF	TGCAGCGCCGTTGGTCCCCGGGCGGGGTTCACCGGGGAGCTGTTTTTT
TRBV7-6	.	TRBJ1-1	.	CASSLKGSAEAFF	TGTGCCAGCAGCTTAAAGGGGAGTGCTGAAGCTTTCTTT
TRBV15	TRBD1	TRBJ2-1	once	CATSRGAGGDLNEQFF	TGTGCCACCAGCAGAGGTGCAGGGGGCGACCTGAATGAGCAGTTCTTC
TRBV5-5	.	TRBJ1-1	few	CASLQGLDTEAFF	TGTGCCAGCCTCCAGGGTTTAGACACTGAAGCTTTCTTT
TRBV27	.	TRBJ1-1	few	CASSQTAGVGTEAFF	TGTGCCAGCAGCCAAACCGCAGGGGTCGGGACTGAAGCTTTCTTT
TRBV12-3/TRBV12-4	.	TRBJ2-6	few	CASSGVSGANVLTF	TGTGCCAGCAGTGGAGTCTCTGGGGCCAACGTCCTGACTTTC
TRBV12-3/TRBV12-4	.	TRBJ2-5	few	CASSLKSLENQETQYF	TGTGCCAGCAGTTTAAAATCTCTGGAAAACCAAGAGACCCAGTACTTC
TRBV29-1	TRBD1	TRBJ1-2	.	CSAGQGADGYTF	TGCAGCGCCGGACAGGGGGCGGATGGCTACACCTTC
TRBV7-2	TRBD2	TRBJ2-1	.	CASSLKVSGGQFF	TGTGCCAGCAGCTTAAAAGTATCGGGAGGGCAGTTCTTC
TRBV10-3	.	TRBJ1-1	.	CAINDPRLNTEAFF	TGTGCCATCAACGATCCCCGCCTGAACACTGAAGCTTTCTTT
TRBV9	.	TRBJ1-2	few	CASSVAVGQNYGYTF	TGTGCCAGCAGCGTAGCGGTAGGGCAGAACTATGGCTACACCTTC
TRBV11-2	.	TRBJ2-3	.	CASEELGTDTQYF	TGTGCCAGCGAGGAGTTAGGGACAGATACGCAGTATTTT
TRBV7-2	.	TRBJ2-2	.	CASSSRGPMHTGELFF	TGTGCCAGCAGCTCCCGAGGCCCCATGCACACCGGGGAGCTGTTTTTT
TRBV5-1	.	TRBJ1-1	few	CASSPNWANTEAFF	TGCGCCAGCAGCCCGAATTGGGCTAACACTGAAGCTTTCTTT
TRBV12-3/TRBV12-4	.	TRBJ1-5	.	CASSLGAPYSNQPQHF	TGTGCCAGCAGTTTAGGGGCACCTTATAGCAATCAGCCCCAGCATTTT
TRBV20-1	.	TRBJ1-3	few	CSARVDDSYSGNTIYF	TGCAGTGCTAGAGTTGATGACAGCTACTCTGGAAACACCATATATTTT
TRBV9	.	TRBJ2-3	.	CASSVDGADTQYF	TGTGCCAGCAGCGTAGACGGGGCAGATACGCAGTATTTT
TRBV18	.	TRBJ1-1	.	CASSLFRQRNMNTEAFF	TGTGCCAGCTCACTCTTCAGACAGCGCAACATGAACACTGAAGCTTTCTTT
TRBV12-3/TRBV12-4	.	TRBJ1-1	few	CASRTRGPDTEAFF	TGTGCCAGCAGGACTCGAGGCCCTGACACTGAAGCTTTCTTT
TRBV12-3/TRBV12-4	.	TRBJ1-2	many	CASSSLLGDGYTF	TGTGCCAGCAGTTCGTTGCTCGGGGATGGCTACACCTTC
TRBV20-1	.	TRBJ2-7	.	CSARGWGDTDPYEQYF	TGCAGTGCTAGAGGTTGGGGGGACACTGACCCCTACGAGCAGTACTTC
TRBV5-6	TRBD2	TRBJ2-2	.	CASSPGLAPNTGELFF	TGTGCCAGCAGCCCTGGACTAGCCCCGAACACCGGGGAGCTGTTTTTT
TRBV5-1	.	TRBJ1-3	.	CASSRDVTGSGNTIYF	TGCGCCAGCAGCCGCGATGTCACTGGCTCTGGAAACACCATATATTTT
TRBV12-3/TRBV12-4	.	TRBJ1-3	many	CASSPDGRSGNTIYF	TGTGCCAGCAGTCCGGACGGACGCTCTGGAAACACCATATATTTT
TRBV10-3	TRBD2	TRBJ2-1	.	CAITGVAGVSLNEQFF	TGTGCCATCACCGGGGTAGCGGGAGTGTCCCTCAATGAGCAGTTCTTC
TRBV5-1	TRBD1	TRBJ2-7	.	CASSKYRTGKNYEQYF	TGCGCCAGCAGCAAATATAGGACAGGTAAAAACTACGAGCAGTACTTC
TRBV14	.	TRBJ2-1	.	CASSQGLGNEQFF	TGTGCCAGCAGCCAAGGACTAGGCAATGAGCAGTTCTTC
TRBV20-1	TRBD1	TRBJ1-3	.	CSARTGGSGNTIYF	TGCAGTGCTCGGACAGGGGGCTCTGGAAACACCATATATTTT
TRBV5-6	.	TRBJ1-2	few	CASRMGQGSGYTF	TGTGCCAGCCGCATGGGGCAGGGTAGCGGCTACACCTTC
TRBV12-3/TRBV12-4	TRBD1	TRBJ1-1	many	CASSLTGVVTEAFF	TGTGCCAGCAGCCTGACAGGGGTCGTGACTGAAGCTTTCTTT
TRBV25-1	.	TRBJ2-2	few	CASSESRNTGELFF	TGTGCCAGCAGTGAATCACGTAACACCGGGGAGCTGTTTTTT
TRBV10-3	.	TRBJ1-5	.	CAISEIVRQQPQHF	TGTGCCATCAGTGAAATCGTTCGGCAACAGCCCCAGCATTTT
TRBV10-3	TRBD2	TRBJ2-3	few	CATLPTSGGSDTQYF	TGTGCCACCCTGCCCACTAGCGGGGGTTCAGATACGCAGTATTTT
TRBV5-6	.	TRBJ2-7	.	CASSFLLADSYEQYF	TGTGCCAGCAGCTTTCTTCTAGCCGACAGCTACGAGCAGTACTTC
TRBV12-3/TRBV12-4	TRBD1	TRBJ2-7	few	CASSGWGTGSSYEQYF	TGTGCCAGCAGCGGGTGGGGGACAGGGAGCTCCTACGAGCAGTACTTC
TRBV20-1	.	TRBJ2-1	few	CSASGSESYNEQFF	TGCAGTGCTAGCGGGAGTGAGTCCTACAATGAGCAGTTCTTC
TRBV7-2	.	TRBJ2-4	.	CASSLGGGRKNIQYF	TGTGCCAGCAGCTTAGGTGGGGGGCGTAAAAACATTCAGTACTTC
TRBV3-1	.	TRBJ2-4	.	CASSQGKNIQYF	TGTGCCAGCAGCCAAGGAAAAAACATTCAGTACTTC
TRBV15	TRBD2	TRBJ2-3	.	CATSRGETSGLVTDTQYF	TGTGCCACCAGCAGAGGGGAAACTAGCGGGCTCGTTACAGATACGCAGTATTTT
TRBV19	.	TRBJ2-3	.	CASSMGIKADTQYF	TGTGCCAGTAGTATGGGGATAAAGGCAGATACGCAGTATTTT
TRBV7-6	.	TRBJ1-4	many	CASTLSGAESEKLFF	TGTGCCAGCACCCTCAGTGGGGCAGAATCTGAAAAACTGTTTTTT
TRBV12-3/TRBV12-4	.	TRBJ2-1	.	CASSGLEQFF	TGTGCCAGCAGTGGACTGGAACAGTTCTTC
TRBV11-2	.	TRBJ2-5	.	CASSLELKETQYF	TGTGCCAGCAGCTTAGAGCTTAAAGAGACCCAGTACTTC
TRBV7-9	.	TRBJ2-1	.	CASSFQGGNEQFF	TGTGCCAGCAGCTTTCAGGGCGGCAATGAGCAGTTCTTC
TRBV12-3/TRBV12-4	.	TRBJ1-3	.	CASSLGLSGNTIYF	TGTGCCAGCAGTTTAGGACTCTCTGGAAACACCATATATTTT
TRBV7-8	TRBD2	TRBJ2-1	once	CASSPKEGLAGGLYNEQFF	TGTGCCAGCAGCCCAAAGGAGGGACTAGCGGGGGGCCTTTACAATGAGCAGTTCTTC
TRBV7-9	.	TRBJ2-1	.	CASSTSGLYNEQFF	TGTGCCAGCAGCACCTCCGGACTATACAATGAGCAGTTCTTC
TRBV7-2	.	TRBJ2-1	few	CASSSVPLSSYNEQFF	TGTGCCAGCAGCTCTGTACCACTGAGCTCCTACAATGAGCAGTTCTTC
TRBV5-5	.	TRBJ2-3	.	CASSLQGYTDTQYF	TGTGCCAGCAGCTTGCAGGGGTACACAGATACGCAGTATTTT
TRBV20-1	TRBD2	TRBJ2-3	.	CSASAGGPPLSTDTQYF	TGCAGTGCTAGTGCGGGGGGGCCACCCCTTAGCACAGATACGCAGTATTTT
TRBV5-1	.	TRBJ1-1	few	CASSPGQPNTEAFF	TGCGCCAGCAGCCCAGGACAGCCGAACACTGAAGCTTTCTTT
TRBV4-1	.	TRBJ1-1	few	CASSQGGGDTEAFF	TGCGCCAGCAGCCAAGGAGGAGGGGACACTGAAGCTTTCTTT